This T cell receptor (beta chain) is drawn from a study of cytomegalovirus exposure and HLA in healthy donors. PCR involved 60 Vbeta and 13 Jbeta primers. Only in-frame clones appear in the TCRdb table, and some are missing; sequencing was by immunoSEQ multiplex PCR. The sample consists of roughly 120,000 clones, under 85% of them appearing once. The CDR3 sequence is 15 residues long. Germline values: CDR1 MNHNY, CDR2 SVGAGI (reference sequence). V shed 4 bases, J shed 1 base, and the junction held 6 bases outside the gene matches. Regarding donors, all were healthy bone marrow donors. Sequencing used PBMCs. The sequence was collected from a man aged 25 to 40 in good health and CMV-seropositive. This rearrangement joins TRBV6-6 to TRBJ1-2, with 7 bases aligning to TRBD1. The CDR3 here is CASSWPTGRNYGYTF. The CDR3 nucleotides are TGTGCCAGCAGTTGGCCGACAGGGCGTAACTATGGCTACACCTTC.